Shown below are 22 T cell receptor beta chains from a single sample sequenced in a study of read filtering for tumor transcriptome and immune sequencing. The library was built from around 400 ng RNA with molecular barcoded adaptors for alpha/delta and beta/gamma chains. In TCRdb, the reads were re-called with MiXCR into one record per CDR3 protein. This table holds approximately 65,000 distinct CDR3 sequences, approximately 15% found once. What was sequenced was a population of CD138-negative cells sorted from bone marrow. The receptors stem from a donor at least 40 years old with multiple myeloma.

This clonotype has a count of ten or more. V gene TRBV28 combines with J gene TRBJ2-1; D uncertain. Germline V gene sequence: CDR1 MDHEN, CDR2 SYDVKM. The CDR3 is 13 amino acids. With 1 base removed from V and 7 bases from J, the gap between germline ends came to 8 bases. This CDR3 reads CASSLFHNNEQFF. CDR3 DNA sequence: TGTGCCAGCAGTTTATTTCATAATAATGAGCAGTTCTTC.

Many counts were recorded for this clonotype. The rearrangement links TRBV20-1 to TRBJ2-7; TRBD2 is a possible D gene (6 bases). Germline V gene data show CDR1 as DFQATT and CDR2 as SNEGSKA (reference sequence). V lost 5 bases to trimming and J lost 2 bases, with 13 bases between them. CDR3 length equals 13 residues. The CDR3 region has the DNA TGCAGTGCTCCTCGGAGGGGCGCCTACGAGCAGTACTTC. Residues: CSAPRRGAYEQYF.

The chain uses TRBV19 and TRBJ2-7; 7 bases are shared with TRBD1. The CDR3 runs to 15 residues. V was pared by 3 bases and J by 1 base, with 6 bases of the junction left unmatched. Looked up from germline, CDR1 is LNHDA and CDR2 is SQIVND (reference sequence). The CDR3 nucleotides read TGTGCCAGTAGTATTGGCCAGGGGGTTTCCTACGAGCAGTACTTC. Amino acid sequence: CASSIGQGVSYEQYF.

This clonotype has at least ten counts. The rearrangement joins TRBV28 to TRBJ1-1; D is unclear. The V gene's germline CDR1 is MDHEN and CDR2 SYDVKM. Trimming stripped 2 bases from V and 8 bases from J, with 9 bases between. CDR3 length: 12 amino acids. CDR3 nucleotides: TGTGCCAGCAGTTTAAGGACTTCCGAAGCTTTCTTT. Translating it yields CASSLRTSEAFF.

This clonotype was found many times. This chain links TRBV29-1 with TRBJ2-5, with TRBD2 matching 11 bases. J was trimmed by 5 bases and V by 7 bases; bases with no gene match: 3. Germline values: CDR1 SQVTM, CDR2 ANQGSEA. The length of the CDR3 is 12 residues. The CDR3 region has the DNA TGCAGCGGGTCTAGCGGGGGGGAGACCCAGTACTTC. This translates into CSGSSGGETQYF.

The sample holds a few counts of this clonotype. The chain uses TRBV2 and TRBJ2-5; 8 nucleotides agree with TRBD1. The CDR3 has 16 residues. J was trimmed by 4 bases and V by 1 base; bases with no gene match: 8. The germline V gene encodes CDR1 SNHLY and CDR2 FYNNEI. CDR3 in amino acids: CASSEEQLQGGETQYF. Written as DNA, the CDR3 is TGTGCCAGCAGTGAAGAACAACTACAGGGGGGAGAGACCCAGTACTTC.

This clonotype has ten or more counts. The rearrangement uses TRBV12-3 or TRBV12-4 and TRBJ2-1; TRBD1 aligns across 9 bases. The CDR3 covers 15 residues. J was trimmed by 6 bases and V by 4 bases; bases with no gene match: 7. CDR3 bases: TGTGCCAGCAGTTCCCCGGGACAGGGCCTCAATGAGCAGTTCTTC. It yields the protein CASSSPGQGLNEQFF.

In its sample, this clonotype was seen many times. One end of the junction fails to match germline, which may point to a read error. This chain connects TRBV4-1 to TRBJ1-1, with a weak D call TRBD1 (5 bases). The length of the CDR3 is 16 residues. Germline CDR1 and CDR2: MGHRA and YSYEKL. As DNA, the CDR3 is TGCGCCAGCAGCTCCACAATCGGGACTGCTAACATTGAAGCTTTCTTT. Residues: CASSSTIGTANIEAFF.

This clonotype was counted many times. The conserved phenylalanine or tryptophan is not found at the CDR3 terminus, so this likely reflects a read error. J is TRBJ2-7 and V is TRBV6-2 or TRBV6-3; D not certain. There are 16 residues in the CDR3. Trimming removed 5 bases at V and 2 bases at J, with 19 bases between. The germline CDR1 and CDR2 sequences are MNHEY and SVGEGT. Written as DNA, the CDR3 is TGTGCCAGCAGTCCGCGGTCTTTCCTGAATACCTACGAGCAGTACCTC. Its translation is CASSPRSFLNTYEQYL.

This clonotype was counted ten times or more. The gene calls are TRBV29-1 and TRBJ2-3; 9 bases fit TRBD1. Germline V CDR1 and CDR2: SQVTM, ANQGSEA. The CDR3 has 14 residues. Germline trimming cut 6 bases from V and 3 bases from J; bases unmatched to any gene: 7. The CDR3 region is CSVHGTGSTDTQYF. CDR3 sequence (DNA): TGCAGCGTCCATGGGACAGGGAGTACAGATACGCAGTATTTT.

This clonotype was picked up many times. This chain uses TRBV25-1 with TRBJ2-2; TRBD1 might be the D (6 bases). The ends were cut back, 6 bases at V and 6 bases at J, with 17 bases in the middle. The CDR3 spans 15 residues. Germline CDR1 is MGHDK and CDR2 is SYGVNS. The CDR3 DNA sequence: TGTGCCAGCAGGGCAGATCAGGGGCCAGCCGGGGAGCTGTTTTTT. Its protein product is CASRADQGPAGELFF.

Details on this clonotype: A much larger clonotype is one base distant, so this may be a read error. The genes are TRBV6-6 and TRBJ1-5; the match to TRBD1 covers 8 bases. The CDR3 contains 14 residues. Germline CDR1 reads MNHNY; CDR2 reads SVGAGI (reference sequence). The CDR3 loop is CTSGPDRANQPQHF. The DNA of the CDR3 is TGTACCAGCGGCCCGGACAGGGCGAATCAGCCCCAGCATTTT.

This clonotype was counted at least ten times. The chain uses TRBV19 and TRBJ2-1; D remains unclear. Germline V gives CDR1 LNHDA, CDR2 SQIVND (reference sequence). The CDR3 is 15 residues long. The V end was cut by 6 bases, the J end by 4 bases, with 16 bases between. CDR3 protein: CASSFGRSLYNEQFF. The CDR3 bases are TGTGCCAGTAGCTTCGGGCGGAGCCTATACAATGAGCAGTTCTTC.

This clonotype has a count of ten or more. This chain links TRBV5-1 with TRBJ1-1; no clear D gene. This CDR3 spans 16 amino acids. Germline CDR1 SGHRS, CDR2 YFSETQ. The ends were cut back, 2 bases at V and 2 bases at J, with 16 bases in the middle. CDR3 DNA: TGCGCCAGCAGCTTTACAAGGCCCATGGGAAACACTGAAGCTTTCTTT. Translating gives CASSFTRPMGNTEAFF.

This chain joins TRBV20-1 and TRBJ2-7, with 10 bases lining up with TRBD1. V lost 6 bases to trimming and J lost 5 bases; unmatched junction nucleotides: 4. The germline gives CDR1 DFQATT, CDR2 SNEGSKA (reference sequence). The CDR3 consists of 12 residues. CDR3 loop: CSARQGANEQYF. CDR3 in DNA: TGCAGTGCCAGACAGGGGGCCAACGAGCAGTACTTC.

The V gene is TRBV5-6, the J gene TRBJ1-5; 10 bases are shared with TRBD1. There are 16 residues in the CDR3. Germline V gene sequence: CDR1 SGHDT, CDR2 YYEEEE. With V trimmed by 4 bases and J by 2 bases, 6 bases remained unmatched. The CDR3 here is CASSIGQGDRNQPQHF. As DNA, the CDR3 is TGTGCCAGCAGCATCGGACAGGGGGACCGCAATCAGCCCCAGCATTTT. The full variable domain, with the rest looked up from reference TRBV5-6 and TRBJ1-5, is DAGVTQSPTHLIKTRGQQVTLRCSPKSGHDTVSWYQQALGQGPQFIFQYYEEEERQRGNFPDRFSGHQFPNYSSELNVNALLLGDSALYLCASSIGQGDRNQPQHFGDGTRLSIL.

This clonotype was counted once. The V gene is TRBV4-1, the J gene TRBJ1-5; possibly TRBD1 for D (6 bases). The CDR3 is 16 residues long. Looked up from germline, CDR1 is MGHRA and CDR2 is YSYEKL. Between the trimmed V and J ends, which lost 0 bases and 10 bases, there was a span of 19 bases. CDR3 coding DNA: TGCGCCAGCAGCCAAGATCGGGGGGCGCGGCTCAGCCCCCAGCATTTT. Protein product: CASSQDRGARLSPQHF.

This clonotype was observed many times. This chain connects TRBV2 to TRBJ2-1; possibly TRBD2 for D (5 bases). CDR1 SNHLY and CDR2 FYNNEI come from the germline V gene. The CDR3 consists of 14 residues. V was trimmed by 3 bases and J by 7 bases, leaving 13 bases between them. The CDR3 coding sequence is TGTGCCAGCAGTGATGGACGGTCGGGGAATGAGCAGTTCTTC. Residues: CASSDGRSGNEQFF.

Many counts were recorded for this clonotype. The rearrangement joins TRBV20-1 to TRBJ2-3, with D tentatively TRBD2 (6 bases). CDR1 is DFQATT and CDR2 is SNEGSKA in the germline V gene (reference sequence). V dropped 2 bases and J dropped 2 bases, with 17 bases sitting between them. This CDR3 has 16 residues. This chain's CDR3 is CSARPRLVRSTDTQYF. In DNA form, the CDR3 reads TGCAGTGCTAGACCGCGACTAGTAAGATCCACAGATACGCAGTATTTT.

This clonotype appeared many times. The genes are TRBV6-5 and TRBJ2-1, with D possibly matching TRBD1 (5 bases). The V gene lost 6 bases and the J gene lost 6 bases, with 6 bases spanning the gap. The CDR3 has 11 residues. CDR1 MNHEY and CDR2 SVGAGI come from the germline V gene. The CDR3, as DNA: TGTGCCAGCAGAAGGGGCAATGAGCAGTTCTTC. This codes for CASRRGNEQFF.

The CDR3 DNA is TGCAGTGCTAGGGATGTAAGCAATCAGCCCCAGCATTTT. Residues: CSARDVSNQPQHF. The V gene is TRBV20-1, the J gene TRBJ1-5; D is unresolved. Trimming took 3 bases from V and 1 from J, leaving 7 bases between them. The CDR3 has 13 amino acids. The germline gives CDR1 DFQATT, CDR2 SNEGSKA (reference sequence).

This clonotype was recorded many times. This rearrangement joins TRBV6-6 to TRBJ2-5; D possibly corresponds to TRBD1 (5 bases). Trimming took off 4 bases at V and 10 bases at J, with 19 bases between the two ends. The CDR3 sequence is 14 residues long. Looked up from germline, CDR1 is MNHNY and CDR2 is SVGAGI (reference sequence). The CDR3 nucleotides are TGTGCCAGCAGTTTCCAGGGCGCCGGAACTGACCAGTACTTC. Its translation is CASSFQGAGTDQYF.